This T cell receptor (beta chain) was recorded in a study of blood T cell repertoires in COVID-19. Study as a whole: Samples of COVID-19 (acute and convalescent) were obtained from the United States, Italy and Spain.

Germline V CDR1 and CDR2: SEHNR, FQNEAQ (reference sequence). The CDR3 consists of 18 residues. V lost 2 bases to trimming and J lost 1 base; unmatched junction nucleotides: 9. Only in-frame clones appear in the TCRdb table, and some are missing; sequencing was by immunoSEQ multiplex PCR. In the table there are 150,000 to 200,000 clones, around 90% of which are singletons. The sequence derives from a man aged 60 to 75 with active or convalescent COVID-19. Input material: peripheral blood. The J gene is TRBJ2-2, the V gene TRBV7-9; 8 nucleotides agree with TRBD1. CDR3 DNA: TGTGCCAGCAGCTTACGGACCCGACAGGGGTGGAACACCGGGGAGCTGTTTTTT. Residues: CASSLRTRQGWNTGELFF.